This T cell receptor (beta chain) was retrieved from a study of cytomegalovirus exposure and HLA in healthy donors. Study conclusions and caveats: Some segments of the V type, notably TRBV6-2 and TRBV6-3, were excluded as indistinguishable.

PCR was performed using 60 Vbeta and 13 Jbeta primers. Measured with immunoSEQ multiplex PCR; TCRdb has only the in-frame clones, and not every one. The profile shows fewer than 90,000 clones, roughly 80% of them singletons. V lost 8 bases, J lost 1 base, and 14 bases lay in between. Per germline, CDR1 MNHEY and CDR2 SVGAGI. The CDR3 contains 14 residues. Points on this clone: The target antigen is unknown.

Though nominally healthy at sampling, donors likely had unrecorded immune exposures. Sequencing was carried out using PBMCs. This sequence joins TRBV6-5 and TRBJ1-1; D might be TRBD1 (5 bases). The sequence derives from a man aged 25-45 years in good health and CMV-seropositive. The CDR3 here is CASGGGTANTEAFF. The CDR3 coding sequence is TGTGCCAGCGGGGGGGGGACCGCGAACACTGAAGCTTTCTTT.